This is a list of T cell receptor beta chains from one sample in a study of neurological immune-mediated disorders. One entry per CDR3 protein results from TCRdb running MiXCR on the 5' RACE reads. The sample yields more than 55,000 distinct CDR3 sequences, more than 9.5% seen once. The sample comprised PBMCs. These receptors were collected from a man aged 25 to 45 in good health. CDR3s include the opening cysteine and the closing phenylalanine or tryptophan. A D gene is named only where the DNA matches it firmly. Where a row states a size, it is once, few, many or the class of an expanded clone; other rows omit it.

clone_size: many; v_call: TRBV30; d_call: .; cdr3_length: 12; j_call: TRBJ1-2; cdr3_nt: TGTGCCTGGAGTGTCGGGGGTTGGGGCTACACCTTC; cdr3_aa: CAWSVGGWGYTF
clone_size: many; v_call: TRBV29-1; d_call: .; cdr3_length: 13; j_call: TRBJ2-5; cdr3_nt: TGCAGCGGTAGCGGAGACTACCAAGAGACCCAGTACTTC; cdr3_aa: CSGSGDYQETQYF
clone_size: many; v_call: TRBV6-2/TRBV6-3; d_call: .; cdr3_length: 13; j_call: TRBJ2-3; cdr3_nt: TGTGCCAGCAACAGGGTTCTGACAGATACGCAGTATTTT; cdr3_aa: CASNRVLTDTQYF
clone_size: many; v_call: TRBV5-1; d_call: .; cdr3_length: 12; j_call: TRBJ2-3; cdr3_nt: TGCGCCAGCAGCTCCCCAGCGGATACGCAGTATTTT; cdr3_aa: CASSSPADTQYF
clone_size: many; v_call: TRBV5-1; d_call: .; cdr3_length: 14; j_call: TRBJ2-2; cdr3_nt: TGCGCCAGCAGCTCTAGGGGGAACACCGGGGAGCTGTTTTTT; cdr3_aa: CASSSRGNTGELFF
clone_size: many; v_call: TRBV29-1; d_call: .; cdr3_length: 11; j_call: TRBJ1-2; cdr3_nt: TGCAGCGACCGAACAGCCCATGGCTACACCTTC; cdr3_aa: CSDRTAHGYTF
clone_size: .; v_call: TRBV10-3; d_call: .; cdr3_length: 14; j_call: TRBJ2-5; cdr3_nt: TGTGCCATCAGCGAGGGGGGGGTTAGAGAGACCCAGTACTTC; cdr3_aa: CAISEGGVRETQYF
clone_size: many; v_call: TRBV4-2; d_call: TRBD2; cdr3_length: 15; j_call: TRBJ2-7; cdr3_nt: TGTGCCAGCAGCCAAGTAACTAGCGGGACCTACGAGCAGTACTTC; cdr3_aa: CASSQVTSGTYEQYF
clone_size: medium-sized; v_call: TRBV5-1; d_call: TRBD1; cdr3_length: 17; j_call: TRBJ1-1; cdr3_nt: TGCGCCAGCAGCCAAGGACCCGTACAGGGGGAGAACACTGAAGCTTTCTTT; cdr3_aa: CASSQGPVQGENTEAFF
clone_size: many; v_call: TRBV7-2; d_call: TRBD2; cdr3_length: 11; j_call: TRBJ2-1; cdr3_nt: TGTGCCAGCAGCCTAGCGGGAGGGCCCCTCTTC; cdr3_aa: CASSLAGGPLF
clone_size: few; v_call: TRBV7-2; d_call: .; cdr3_length: 13; j_call: TRBJ1-2; cdr3_nt: TGTGCCAGCAGCCAAAATTATAGGACAAGCGCCACCTTC; cdr3_aa: CASSQNYRTSATF
clone_size: many; v_call: TRBV27; d_call: TRBD1; cdr3_length: 15; j_call: TRBJ1-1; cdr3_nt: TGTGCCAGTGCGGGGCAGGGGGCGGGTAACTCTGAAGCTTTCTTT; cdr3_aa: CASAGQGAGNSEAFF
clone_size: many; v_call: TRBV5-1; d_call: .; cdr3_length: 16; j_call: TRBJ2-7; cdr3_nt: TGCGCCAGCAGCTTAAGTGAGACTAGTGGCTCCTACGAGCAGTACTTC; cdr3_aa: CASSLSETSGSYEQYF
clone_size: many; v_call: TRBV20-1; d_call: TRBD1; cdr3_length: 14; j_call: TRBJ1-2; cdr3_nt: TGCAGTGCTTACCCTGGACAGGGACAATCTGGCTACACCTTC; cdr3_aa: CSAYPGQGQSGYTF
clone_size: many; v_call: TRBV5-1; d_call: .; cdr3_length: 15; j_call: TRBJ2-1; cdr3_nt: TGCGCCAGCAGAGCCGGGCTGGGGGGCTACAATGAGCAGTTCTTC; cdr3_aa: CASRAGLGGYNEQFF
clone_size: .; v_call: TRBV9; d_call: TRBD2; cdr3_length: 14; j_call: TRBJ2-2; cdr3_nt: TGTGCCAGCAATCGACTAGCTCAAACCGTGGAGCTGTTTTTT; cdr3_aa: CASNRLAQTVELFF
clone_size: many; v_call: TRBV5-1; d_call: .; cdr3_length: 15; j_call: TRBJ2-2; cdr3_nt: TGCGCCAGCAGCGCGACAGCTTCGAACACCGGGGAGCTGTTTTTT; cdr3_aa: CASSATASNTGELFF
clone_size: many; v_call: TRBV7-8; d_call: TRBD1; cdr3_length: 16; j_call: TRBJ1-2; cdr3_nt: TGTGCCAGCAGCTTAGGTGACAGGGGGCGCGCCTATGGCTACACCTTC; cdr3_aa: CASSLGDRGRAYGYTF
clone_size: many; v_call: TRBV4-1; d_call: TRBD1; cdr3_length: 14; j_call: TRBJ2-5; cdr3_nt: TGCGCCAGCAGCCCGGACAGGTGGCGAGAGACCCAGTACTTC; cdr3_aa: CASSPDRWRETQYF
clone_size: many; v_call: TRBV5-1; d_call: .; cdr3_length: 15; j_call: TRBJ2-6; cdr3_nt: TGCGCCAGCAGCTTGTTATCTTCTGGGGCCAACGTCCTGACTTTC; cdr3_aa: CASSLLSSGANVLTF
clone_size: .; v_call: TRBV28; d_call: .; cdr3_length: 11; j_call: TRBJ2-1; cdr3_nt: TGTGCCAGCAGTTTAAGTACAGAGCAGTTCTTC; cdr3_aa: CASSLSTEQFF
clone_size: .; v_call: TRBV12-2; d_call: .; cdr3_length: 15; j_call: TRBJ2-5; cdr3_nt: TGTGCAAGTCGGGTCTTAATGGACCACCAAGAGACCCAGTACTTC; cdr3_aa: CASRVLMDHQETQYF
clone_size: many; v_call: TRBV19; d_call: .; cdr3_length: 13; j_call: TRBJ1-1; cdr3_nt: TGTGCCAGTAACCCCGACAAGAACACTGAAGCTTTCTTT; cdr3_aa: CASNPDKNTEAFF
clone_size: many; v_call: TRBV7-2; d_call: TRBD1; cdr3_length: 16; j_call: TRBJ1-2; cdr3_nt: TGTGCCAGCAGCTTAGATTCTTGGGACAGGTCCTATGGCTACACCTTC; cdr3_aa: CASSLDSWDRSYGYTF
clone_size: many; v_call: TRBV7-2; d_call: TRBD2; cdr3_length: 21; j_call: TRBJ2-3; cdr3_nt: TGTGCCAGCAGTCGAAAACTGGGGGGGCGCGGGGCGGGAGGACGCACAGATACGCAGTATTTT; cdr3_aa: CASSRKLGGRGAGGRTDTQYF
clone_size: many; v_call: TRBV9; d_call: TRBD1; cdr3_length: 15; j_call: TRBJ2-1; cdr3_nt: TGTGCCAGCAGCGGACAGCACAGGGGAGACAATGAGCAGTTCTTC; cdr3_aa: CASSGQHRGDNEQFF
clone_size: many; v_call: TRBV5-1; d_call: .; cdr3_length: 13; j_call: TRBJ2-5; cdr3_nt: TGCGCCAGCAGCGGTGCGGCGAGGGGGACCCAGTACTTC; cdr3_aa: CASSGAARGTQYF
clone_size: many; v_call: TRBV20-1; d_call: TRBD2; cdr3_length: 16; j_call: TRBJ2-3; cdr3_nt: TGCAGTGCTAGAGTCCTACTAGCGGGAGACCGAGATACGCAGTATTTT; cdr3_aa: CSARVLLAGDRDTQYF
clone_size: many; v_call: TRBV5-1; d_call: TRBD1; cdr3_length: 12; j_call: TRBJ1-2; cdr3_nt: TGCGCCAGCAGCTTACAGGGGAATGGCTACACCTTC; cdr3_aa: CASSLQGNGYTF
clone_size: many; v_call: TRBV6-4; d_call: .; cdr3_length: 14; j_call: TRBJ2-5; cdr3_nt: TGTGCCAGCAGTGACAAAGCAGGCGGTGAGACCCAGTACTTC; cdr3_aa: CASSDKAGGETQYF
clone_size: many; v_call: TRBV20-1; d_call: .; cdr3_length: 15; j_call: TRBJ2-2; cdr3_nt: TGCAGTGCTGATAAACAGGGCCGGAACACCGGGGAGCTGTTTTTT; cdr3_aa: CSADKQGRNTGELFF
clone_size: many; v_call: TRBV7-8; d_call: .; cdr3_length: 17; j_call: TRBJ1-5; cdr3_nt: TGTGCCAGCAGCCCCAAACTATTGCTGATCAGCAATCAGCCCCAGCATTTT; cdr3_aa: CASSPKLLLISNQPQHF
clone_size: many; v_call: TRBV21-1; d_call: .; cdr3_length: 11; j_call: TRBJ2-5; cdr3_nt: TGTGCCACCCCGAGGGAAGAGACCCAGTACTTC; cdr3_aa: CATPREETQYF
clone_size: .; v_call: TRBV7-9; d_call: .; cdr3_length: 14; j_call: TRBJ2-7; cdr3_nt: TGTGCCAGCAGCTTAGCAGGGGCTGACTACGAGCAGTACTTC; cdr3_aa: CASSLAGADYEQYF
clone_size: many; v_call: TRBV4-1; d_call: TRBD1; cdr3_length: 17; j_call: TRBJ2-2; cdr3_nt: TGCGCCAGCAGCCAAGGGGCAGGGGGCTCGAACACCGGGGAGCTGTTTTTT; cdr3_aa: CASSQGAGGSNTGELFF
clone_size: many; v_call: TRBV7-2; d_call: .; cdr3_length: 11; j_call: TRBJ2-7; cdr3_nt: TGTGCCAGCAGCACCCAGTACGAGCAGTACTTC; cdr3_aa: CASSTQYEQYF
clone_size: many; v_call: TRBV20-1; d_call: TRBD2; cdr3_length: 12; j_call: TRBJ2-7; cdr3_nt: TGCAGTGCCGGGACTATGGGCTACGAGCAGTACTTC; cdr3_aa: CSAGTMGYEQYF
clone_size: many; v_call: TRBV11-2; d_call: TRBD1; cdr3_length: 14; j_call: TRBJ2-2; cdr3_nt: TGTGCCAGCAGGGGGACAGGGACCCCCGGGGAGCTGTTTTTT; cdr3_aa: CASRGTGTPGELFF
clone_size: many; v_call: TRBV5-1; d_call: .; cdr3_length: 12; j_call: TRBJ2-7; cdr3_nt: TGCGCCAGCAGCTTGGGTTTCTACGAGCAGTACTTC; cdr3_aa: CASSLGFYEQYF
clone_size: many; v_call: TRBV6-5; d_call: TRBD1; cdr3_length: 13; j_call: TRBJ1-2; cdr3_nt: TGTGCCAGCGGAGGCGGGACAGGCTGGGGCTACACCTTC; cdr3_aa: CASGGGTGWGYTF
clone_size: many; v_call: TRBV3-1; d_call: TRBD2; cdr3_length: 13; j_call: TRBJ2-1; cdr3_nt: TGTGCCAGCAGCCAACTAGCGGGCAATGAGCAGTTCTTC; cdr3_aa: CASSQLAGNEQFF